This entry describes one T cell receptor (beta chain). These data belong to a study of shared clonotypes between healthy human individuals. The CDR3 extends over 17 amino acids. Trimming shortened V by 2 bases and J by 3 bases, and 19 bases separated the two germline ends. As originally analysed: Filtering differed, since immunoSEQ gave only junction sequences and no quality scores. Sequencing used immunoSEQ multiplex PCR; TCRdb keeps in-frame clones, though not all of them. V, J and clone size reflect that table, while D and trimming were determined from the DNA. The sample carries nearly 2 million clones, about 95% recorded once. Naive CD8 populations comprised CD45RO-negative cells positively selected for CCR7, excluding terminally differentiated effector memory CD45RA+ cells.

The rearrangement joins TRBV5-3 to TRBJ2-3, with D possibly being TRBD1 (6 bases). TRBV5-3 is reported as an ORF; its role is uncertain. This clonotype was obtained from a man younger than 30 in good health. The sample comprised naive CD8+ T cells sorted from blood. The CDR3, as DNA: TGTGCCAGAAGCTTACCGATCCGGGACACCTTAACAGATACGCAGTATTTT. It codes for CARSLPIRDTLTDTQYF.